These 24 T cell receptor beta chains share one sample of origin, sequenced in a study of neurological immune-mediated disorders. TCRdb reprocessed the 5' RACE reads via MiXCR and lists one record per CDR3 protein. The sample yields about 27,000 distinct CDR3 sequences, about 3.5% seen once. What was sequenced was PBMCs. These receptors all stem from a woman in her 30s with multiple sclerosis.

This clonotype came up a few times. Germline is not matched at one junction end, which may reflect a read error. The rearrangement links TRBV7-2 to TRBJ1-5; tentatively, D is TRBD1 (6 bases). This CDR3 region has 13 residues. The V gene's germline CDR1 is SGHTA and CDR2 FQGNSA. The CDR3 DNA reads TGTGCCAGCAGCCCTGACAGGTATCAGCCCCAGAATTTT. It translates to CASSPDRYQPQNF.

The table lists this clonotype with many counts. This rearrangement joins TRBV18 to TRBJ2-2; D assignment may be TRBD1 or TRBD2 (5 bases each). CDR1 and CDR2 (germline): KGHSH, LQKENI. Trimming removed 2 bases at V and 4 bases at J, with 14 bases between. The CDR3 has 16 residues. The CDR3 loop reads CASSPRGRFATGELFF. The DNA of the CDR3 is TGTGCCAGCTCACCAAGGGGACGGTTCGCCACCGGGGAGCTGTTTTTT.

The V call is TRBV20-1, the J call TRBJ2-7, with 9 bases aligning to TRBD2. The J segment lost 7 bases and the V segment lost 0 bases, leaving 10 bases of the junction unmatched. The CDR3 is 15 residues long. The V gene's germline CDR1 is DFQATT and CDR2 SNEGSKA (reference sequence). The CDR3 DNA follows: TGCAGTGCTAGAGATCTCCTAGCGGGGTTCAAAGAGCAGTACTTC. Translated, it gives CSARDLLAGFKEQYF.

The chain uses TRBV7-2 and TRBJ2-1, with D perhaps being TRBD1 or TRBD2 (5 bases each). The CDR3 loop spans 15 amino acids. From germline, CDR1 is SGHTA and CDR2 FQGNSA. V lost 3 bases and J lost 2, with 11 bases in between. The CDR3 DNA sequence: TGTGCCAGCAGCTTCATGACGGGACCCTACAATGAGCAGTTCTTC. Its protein product is CASSFMTGPYNEQFF.

As to this clonotype: Possible read error: a much larger clone is one base away. This CDR3 fails to terminate in the conserved phenylalanine or tryptophan, so it likely reflects a read error. The rearrangement joins TRBV4-2 to TRBJ2-5; 7 bases are a match to TRBD1. In germline, CDR1 is LGHNA, CDR2 YNFKEQ. CDR3 length equals 13 residues. After removal of 4 bases from V and 7 bases from J, the junction contained 6 bases not matched to a gene. The CDR3, as DNA: TGTGCCAGCAGCCCCAGACAGGGTGTGACCCAGTACTGC. Its translation: CASSPRQGVTQYC.

This clonotype ranks as medium-sized. The CDR3 end shows no conserved phenylalanine or tryptophan, and so a read error is likely. V is TRBV27 and J is TRBJ2-1; D gene ambiguous. The CDR3 runs to 12 residues. V lost 2 bases and J lost 7, with 6 bases in between. Germline V gives CDR1 MNHEY, CDR2 SMNVEV (reference sequence). CDR3 in amino acids: CASSLGRNEQFN. The CDR3 bases are TGTGCCAGCAGTTTAGGTAGGAATGAGCAGTTCAAC.

The chain is built from TRBV18 and TRBJ2-1, with TRBD2 as a possible D gene (5 bases). Germline CDR1 KGHSH, CDR2 LQKENI. CDR3 size: 17 residues. V shed 4 bases and J shed 0 bases, with 16 bases lying between them. The CDR3 loop reads CASSLTYGGSSYNEQFF. The CDR3 DNA sequence: TGTGCCAGCTCACTTACTTACGGTGGGAGCTCCTACAATGAGCAGTTCTTC.

This clonotype was counted at least ten times. This chain links TRBV25-1 with TRBJ2-3; 7 bases fit TRBD2. Trimming cost V 6 bases and J 2 bases; bases outside gene matches: 11. CDR1 MGHDK and CDR2 SYGVNS come from the germline V gene. This CDR3 is built from 16 residues. The CDR3 nucleotides read TGTGCCAGCAGCTCGAGGAAGCGGGACCCCACAGATACGCAGTATTTT. Amino acid sequence: CASSSRKRDPTDTQYF.

This clonotype was counted ten times or more. The rearrangement links TRBV11-2 to TRBJ1-1, with 8 bases fitting TRBD1. This CDR3 spans 11 amino acids. J lost 10 bases, V lost 5 bases, and 3 bases had no gene match. CDR1 is SGHAT and CDR2 is FQNNGV in the germline V gene. CDR3 in amino acids: CASSHGQGAFF. The CDR3, as DNA: TGTGCCAGCAGCCACGGACAGGGAGCTTTCTTT. The whole variable domain, remainder taken from reference TRBV11-2 and TRBJ1-1, is EAGVAQSPRYKIIEKRQSVAFWCNPISGHATLYWYQQILGQGPKLLIQFQNNGVVDDSQLPKDRFSAERLKGVDSTLKIQPAKLEDSAVYLCASSHGQGAFFGQGTRLTVV.

This clonotype is termed medium-sized. In DNA form, the CDR3 reads TGCGCCAGCAGCCAATCTTCTGGGGTCGGAGAGACCCAGTACTTC. The encoded protein is CASSQSSGVGETQYF. V gene TRBV4-3 combines with J gene TRBJ2-5; D unclear. The CDR3 consists of 15 residues. The V gene lost 2 bases and the J gene lost 4 bases, with 14 bases spanning the gap. Germline V gene sequence: CDR1 LGHNA, CDR2 YSLEER.

This clonotype was seen at least ten times. This rearrangement joins TRBV11-2 to TRBJ1-3; D ambiguous. Germline V gene lookup returns CDR1 SGHAT and CDR2 FQNNGV. The CDR3 is 18 amino acids. V lost 1 base to trimming and J lost 0 bases, with 16 bases between them. The CDR3 DNA sequence: TGTGCCAGCAGCTTAGTAGAGGGTCGAAGGAACTCTGGAAACACCATATATTTT. Amino acids: CASSLVEGRRNSGNTIYF.

This clonotype counts as medium-sized. The chain has TRBV4-3 and TRBJ2-1, with no clear D. Germline values: CDR1 LGHNA, CDR2 YSLEER. V was pared by 4 bases and J by 6 bases, with 16 bases between. The CDR3 has 15 amino acids. The CDR3: CASSRSPESSNEQFF. The CDR3 DNA follows: TGCGCCAGCAGCCGATCCCCTGAGTCGAGCAATGAGCAGTTCTTC.

This clonotype was found many times. This chain uses TRBV5-1 with TRBJ2-5; no definite D call. Trimming left V 5 bases short and J 1 base short, with 9 bases between. The germline V gene has CDR1 SGHRS and CDR2 YFSETQ. The CDR3 is made up of 13 amino acids. The CDR3 DNA follows: TGCGCCAGCAGGTTGTGGGTCCAAGAGACCCAGTACTTC. This gives the protein CASRLWVQETQYF. Supplemented by reference TRBV5-1 and TRBJ2-5, the full variable domain reads KAGVTQTPRYLIKTRGQQVTLSCSPISGHRSVSWYQQTPGQGLQFLFEYFSETQRNKGNFPGRFSGRQFSNSRSEMNVSTLELGDSALYLCASRLWVQETQYFGPGTRLLVL.

This clonotype has at least ten counts. The chain combines TRBV3-1 with TRBJ2-7; 11 bases are a match to TRBD2. The V gene end was trimmed by 1 base and the J gene end by 12 bases; junction bases not matched to a gene: 14. Germline CDR1 and CDR2: LGHDT and YNNKEL (reference sequence). This CDR3 has 16 amino acids. CDR3 coding DNA: TGTGCCAGCAGCCAAGTACTAGCGGGAGTTTACCGTTGGCTGTACTTC. It encodes CASSQVLAGVYRWLYF.

This clonotype has a handful of counts. This chain links TRBV4-2 with TRBJ1-2; D gene ambiguous. V lost 5 bases, J lost 11 bases, and 15 bases lay in between. This CDR3 region has 12 residues. CDR1 and CDR2 from the germline V gene are LGHNA and YNFKEQ. The CDR3 nucleotides are TGTGCCAGCAGCTCTCTCGGGCCAACTTACACCTTC. It encodes CASSSLGPTYTF.

Judged by abundance, this clonotype is medium-sized. This chain links TRBV6-2 or TRBV6-3 with TRBJ2-1; D is unresolved. The germline V gene has CDR1 MNHEY and CDR2 SVGEGT. V was pared by 10 bases and J by 4 bases, with 14 bases between. The CDR3 loop spans 13 amino acids. The CDR3 reads CATLLGQYNEQFF. The CDR3 bases are TGTGCCACCCTGCTGGGCCAGTACAATGAGCAGTTCTTC.

By its share, this clonotype is medium-sized. The chain uses TRBV27 and TRBJ2-1; TRBD2 might be the D (5 bases). This CDR3 is built from 13 residues. V was clipped by 3 bases and J by 3 bases, with 6 bases between them. Germline CDR1 and CDR2: MNHEY and SMNVEV (reference sequence). The CDR3 DNA sequence: TGTGCCAGCAGTTTTGAGGGCTACAATGAGCAGTTCTTC. It specifies CASSFEGYNEQFF.

Many counts were recorded for this clonotype. This rearrangement joins TRBV18 to TRBJ2-1; D tentatively reads TRBD1 or TRBD2 (6 bases each). The CDR3 loop spans 15 amino acids. CDR1 is KGHSH, CDR2 LQKENI, per germline. The V end lost 2 bases, the J end lost 4 bases, and 12 bases lay between the germline ends. The CDR3 is CASSPMGGSYNEQFF. The CDR3 DNA follows: TGTGCCAGCTCACCAATGGGGGGCTCGTACAATGAGCAGTTCTTC.

This clonotype has at least ten counts. This sequence joins TRBV12-3 or TRBV12-4 and TRBJ2-7, with TRBD1 matching 9 bases. The CDR3 consists of 16 residues. The trim removed 1 base at V and 4 bases at J, leaving 8 bases unmatched. CDR3 loop: CASSLETGQGTYEQYF. CDR3 in DNA: TGTGCCAGCAGTTTAGAAACGGGACAGGGAACTTACGAGCAGTACTTC.

This clonotype occurred many times. The V call is TRBV29-1, the J call TRBJ1-1; D possibly corresponds to TRBD1 (5 bases). This CDR3 has 16 residues. Germline V gene data show CDR1 as SQVTM and CDR2 as ANQGSEA. V was cut by 5 bases and J by 6 bases, with 25 bases left in between. The DNA of the CDR3 is TGCAGCGTTCGGGCCTTTGCCGGGGTCACAGGAGCTGAAGCTTTCTTT. It is translated as CSVRAFAGVTGAEAFF.

This clonotype has a count of ten or more. This chain uses TRBV12-3 or TRBV12-4 with TRBJ2-6; D gene unclear. Trimming removed 7 bases from V and 1 base from J, with 14 bases in between. The CDR3 has 16 amino acids. CDR3 sequence: CASTGPVMSGANVLTF. The CDR3 DNA reads as TGTGCCAGCACCGGCCCGGTAATGTCTGGGGCCAACGTCCTGACTTTC.

This clonotype was found many times. This chain connects TRBV27 to TRBJ2-1; 9 nucleotides agree with TRBD2. The CDR3 is 16 amino acids. Trimming removed 1 base from V and 8 bases from J; junction bases left unmatched: 9. Germline V gene lookup returns CDR1 MNHEY and CDR2 SMNVEV (reference sequence). CDR3 amino acids: CASSLLGGRAVDEQFF. CDR3 DNA sequence: TGTGCCAGCAGTTTATTGGGCGGGAGGGCCGTCGATGAGCAGTTCTTC.

This clonotype was counted at least ten times. A much larger clone sits a single nucleotide away, making a read error possible. V usage is TRBV12-3 or TRBV12-4 and J usage is TRBJ2-4; 9 bases map to TRBD1. The CDR3 consists of 11 residues. The V gene end was trimmed by 6 bases and the J gene end by 16 bases; junction bases not matched to a gene: 7. CDR3 region: CASRLRDRVYF. The CDR3 DNA sequence: TGTGCCAGCAGACTCCGGGACAGGGTCTACTTC.

This clonotype has at least ten counts. V and J are TRBV3-1 and TRBJ1-1; no clear D gene. The germline V and J ends were trimmed by 0 bases and 8 bases, with 31 bases remaining between them. The CDR3 length is 20 residues. Germline assignment: CDR1 LGHDT and CDR2 YNNKEL (reference sequence). CDR3 protein: CASSQDPFRIKPDLGSEAFF. CDR3 in DNA: TGTGCCAGCAGCCAAGATCCCTTCCGGATCAAACCCGACCTAGGGTCGGAAGCTTTCTTT.